These 12 T cell receptor beta chains came from one sample sequenced in a study of blood T cells in healthy people across ages. The second PCR ran roughly 7 to 11 cycles with a sample-barcoded 5' primer and J-beta primers. TCRdb processed the 5' RACE reads anew with MiXCR; each CDR3 protein has one entry. The sample has some 900,000 distinct CDR3 sequences; about 28% are singletons. Specimen: blood. Source of these receptors: a woman aged 80 or over in good health.

The CDR3 is CASSGQWDTQYF. The CDR3 DNA reads as TGTGCCAGCAGCGGACAGTGGGATACGCAGTATTTT. The chain is built from TRBV6-2 or TRBV6-3 and TRBJ2-3; D may be TRBD1 (6 bases). V lost 6 bases and J lost 6, with 10 bases in between. CDR3 size: 12 residues. Looked up from germline, CDR1 is MNHEY and CDR2 is SVGEGT.

V and J are TRBV5-1 and TRBJ2-5; 13 bases agree with TRBD2. V lost 1 base and J lost 4; bases outside the gene matches: 10. The CDR3 is made up of 18 amino acids. Germline CDR1 SGHRS, CDR2 YFSETQ. The DNA of the CDR3 is TGCGCCAGCAGCTTGCCCTGGACTAGCGGGAGTAAAGGAGAGACCCAGTACTTC. The encoded protein is CASSLPWTSGSKGETQYF.

This clonotype was seen at least ten times. The J gene is TRBJ1-6, the V gene TRBV4-3; a possible D gene is TRBD1 (6 bases). V lost 2 bases to trimming and J lost 1 base, with 15 bases between them. Germline V gives CDR1 LGHNA, CDR2 YSLEER. The length of the CDR3 is 18 residues. The CDR3 nucleotides read TGCGCCAGCAGCCAAAAGACCACAGGGTTGTCCTATAATTCACCCCTCCACTTT. Translation gives CASSQKTTGLSYNSPLHF.

About this clonotype: Because it lacks the conserved phenylalanine or tryptophan at the end, this CDR3 is likely a read error. It is unclear where the CDR3 begins or ends on the DNA, so no DNA is shown, and the CDR3 is as TCRdb lists it. This chain connects TRBV20-1 to TRBJ2-1; the DNA was not used to check the table's D call, TRBD1. Germline values: CDR1 DFQATT, CDR2 SNEGSKA (reference sequence). The CDR3 region is 17 residues in length, termini included. This CDR3 reads CSANPRDKKRNGYTFGS.

In this sample, this clonotype turned up many times. The J gene is TRBJ2-3, the V gene TRBV20-1, with 7 nucleotides matching TRBD2. This CDR3 region has 14 residues. V lost 1 base and J lost 4; bases outside the gene matches: 5. Per germline, CDR1 DFQATT and CDR2 SNEGSKA (reference sequence). The CDR3 bases are TGCAGTGCTAGAGCCGGGACTATCCCAGATACGCAGTATTTT. Its translation is CSARAGTIPDTQYF.

Remarks on this clonotype: This may be a read error, as it is one base from a much larger clone. The chain joins TRBV4-3 to TRBJ2-5; tentative D call: TRBD2 (6 bases). V was pared by 4 bases and J by 4 bases, with 16 bases between. This CDR3 comprises 15 residues. Germline values: CDR1 LGHNA, CDR2 YSLEER. The CDR3 sequence is CASSPSAGRGETQYF. The CDR3 DNA follows: TGCGCCAGCAGCCCTAGCGCCGGTAGGGGAGAGACCCAGTACTTC.

This clonotype turned up a few times. The chain uses TRBV7-8 and TRBJ1-1, with D possibly being TRBD1 (6 bases). Germline-derived CDR1 and CDR2 are SGHVS and FQNEAQ. The CDR3 sequence is 16 residues long. Trimming left V 2 bases short and J 1 base short, with 14 bases between. The CDR3 nucleotides are TGTGCCAGCAGCTTACGGGACACAGTTAAGAACACTGAAGCTTTCTTT. Amino acids: CASSLRDTVKNTEAFF.

The chain has TRBV19 and TRBJ1-2; 8 bases are a match to TRBD1. The germline gives CDR1 LNHDA, CDR2 SQIVND (reference sequence). V was pared by 3 bases and J by 11 bases, with 11 bases of the junction left unmatched. The CDR3 loop spans 14 amino acids. CDR3 bases: TGTGCCAGTAGTATTGGACAGGGTCCCGTTGGATACACCTTC. Residues: CASSIGQGPVGYTF.

This clonotype was observed at least ten times. The chain uses TRBV7-9 and TRBJ2-1; 16 nucleotides line up with TRBD2. CDR1 and CDR2 from the germline V gene are SEHNR and FQNEAQ (reference sequence). Trimming removed 0 bases from V and 0 bases from J; junction bases left unmatched: 8. There are 21 residues in the CDR3. DNA of the CDR3: TGTGCCAGCAGCTTAGCGCAGTGGGGGACTAGCGGGGGGGCCTCCTACAATGAGCAGTTCTTC. Translating gives CASSLAQWGTSGGASYNEQFF.

This clonotype came up a few times. The rearrangement joins TRBV5-8 to TRBJ2-1, with a weak D call TRBD1 (6 bases). This CDR3 region has 15 residues. Trimming removed 5 bases at V and 6 bases at J, with 18 bases between. CDR1 is SGHTS, CDR2 YDEGEE, per germline. CDR3 sequence: CASSTGISGINEQFF. The CDR3 region has the DNA TGTGCCAGCAGTACAGGGATTAGTGGTATCAATGAGCAGTTCTTC.

The V and J genes are TRBV20-1 and TRBJ2-1, with D perhaps matching TRBD2 (5 bases). V was pared by 2 bases and J by 3 bases, with 14 bases between. The length of the CDR3 is 15 residues. The V gene's germline CDR1 is DFQATT and CDR2 SNEGSKA (reference sequence). The CDR3 loop reads CSARPIARDYNEQFF. The CDR3 region has the DNA TGCAGTGCTAGACCGATAGCGAGGGACTACAATGAGCAGTTCTTC.

This clonotype has a count of ten or more. The rearrangement uses TRBV5-6 and TRBJ2-7; D may be TRBD1 (6 bases). The CDR3 totals 14 residues. Germline V gives CDR1 SGHDT, CDR2 YYEEEE. Trimming took 4 bases from V and 3 from J, leaving 14 bases between them. CDR3 nucleotide sequence: TGTGCCAGCAGCGTGGCCTACAGGGACTACGAGCAGTACTTC. This gives the protein CASSVAYRDYEQYF.